A selection of T cell receptor beta chains follows, all from one sample in a study of technical replicates of blood from a handful of donors. Produced via immunoSEQ multiplex PCR; TCRdb's table is partial and in-frame only. The sample has 40,000 to 60,000 clones, more than 70% seen once. The sample comprised PBMCs. These receptor sequences come from a human donor in good health. Some clones in this sample may be carry-over from other donors' samples. Both conserved end residues are part of each CDR3. The D gene is left open where the match is weak. Clone size is shown for a subset of rows, as once, few, many or a class of expanded clone.

d_call clone_size j_call v_call cdr3_nt cdr3_aa
- - TRBJ2-3 TRBV5-1 TGCGCCAGCTACCGGGACTTTCGCGGGGATACGCAGTATTTT CASYRDFRGDTQYF
TRBD1 - TRBJ1-1 TRBV4-2 TGTGCCAGCAGCACCGGACAGGGCAACACTGAAGCTTTCTTT CASSTGQGNTEAFF
TRBD1 - TRBJ1-3 TRBV5-1 TGCGCCAGCAACCCGACAGGGGGCTATGGAAACACCATATATTTT CASNPTGGYGNTIYF
TRBD2 - TRBJ2-3 TRBV7-8 TGTGCCAGCAGCTTGGAAAGCGGGGGGAGCACAGATACGCAGTATTTT CASSLESGGSTDTQYF
- - TRBJ2-7 TRBV5-1 TGCGCCAGCAGCCCCGGTGGACTCGGCTACGAGCAGTACTTC CASSPGGLGYEQYF
TRBD2 - TRBJ2-3 TRBV6-1 TGTGCCAGCAGTGCACTCGGACTAGCGGGGTTCGATACGCAGTATTTT CASSALGLAGFDTQYF
- once TRBJ1-1 TRBV7-6 TGTGCCAGCAGCTTACTTGAGGCTGAAGCTTTCTTT CASSLLEAEAFF
TRBD2 - TRBJ2-7 TRBV4-2 TGTGCCAGCAGCCAAGAAGGAGTAGCGGGGACCTACGAGCAGTACTTC CASSQEGVAGTYEQYF
- - TRBJ2-7 TRBV18 TGTGCCAGCTCACCCGACTTGGGTACGCGGCAGTACTTC CASSPDLGTRQYF
TRBD2 - TRBJ2-7 TRBV6-6 TGTGCCAGCAGCTATACCGCTAGCGGCGACTACGAGCAGTACTTC CASSYTASGDYEQYF